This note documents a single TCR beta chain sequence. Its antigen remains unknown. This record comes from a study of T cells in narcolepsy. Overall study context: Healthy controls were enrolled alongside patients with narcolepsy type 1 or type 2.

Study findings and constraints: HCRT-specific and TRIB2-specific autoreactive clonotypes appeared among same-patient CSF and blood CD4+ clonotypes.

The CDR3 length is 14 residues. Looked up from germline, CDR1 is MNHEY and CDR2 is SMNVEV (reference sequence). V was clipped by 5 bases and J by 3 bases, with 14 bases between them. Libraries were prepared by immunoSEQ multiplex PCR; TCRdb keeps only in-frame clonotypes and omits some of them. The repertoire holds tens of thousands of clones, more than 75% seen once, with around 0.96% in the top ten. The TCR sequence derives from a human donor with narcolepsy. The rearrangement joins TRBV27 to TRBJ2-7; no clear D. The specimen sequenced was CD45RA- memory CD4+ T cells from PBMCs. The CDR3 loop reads CASSPPNTDYEQYF. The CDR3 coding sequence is TGTGCCAGCAGTCCTCCCAACACTGACTACGAGCAGTACTTC.